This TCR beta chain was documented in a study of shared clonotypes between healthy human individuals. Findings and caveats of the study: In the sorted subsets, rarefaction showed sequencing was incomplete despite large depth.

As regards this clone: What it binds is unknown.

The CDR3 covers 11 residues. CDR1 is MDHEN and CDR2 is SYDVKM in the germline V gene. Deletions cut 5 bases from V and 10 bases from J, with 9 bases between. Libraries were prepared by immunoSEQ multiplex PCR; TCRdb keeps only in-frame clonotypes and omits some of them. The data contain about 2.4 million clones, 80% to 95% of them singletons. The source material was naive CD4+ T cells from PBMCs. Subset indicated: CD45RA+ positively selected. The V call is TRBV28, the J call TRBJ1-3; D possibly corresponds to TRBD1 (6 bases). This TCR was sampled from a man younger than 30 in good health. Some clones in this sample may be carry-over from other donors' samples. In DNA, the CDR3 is TGTGCCAGCAGTACAGGGCTTACCATATATTTT. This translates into CASSTGLTIYF.